Each of the 23 T cell receptor beta chains below was sequenced from the same sample in a study of cytomegalovirus exposure and HLA in healthy donors. 60 Vbeta and 13 Jbeta primers were used in PCR. The data were produced by immunoSEQ multiplex PCR, yet TCRdb's version contains in-frame clones alone and is incomplete. The table records about 180,000 clones, about 77% of them present only once. Sequencing was done on a sample of PBMCs. The receptors shown here come from a woman in her twenties or thirties in good health and CMV-seropositive.

This chain joins TRBV28 and TRBJ2-1, with a tentative D call TRBD1 (5 bases). Looked up from germline, CDR1 is MDHEN and CDR2 is SYDVKM. V lost 3 bases and J lost 9, with 18 bases in between. The CDR3 runs 15 residues. The CDR3 protein is CASSFGQGRMGEQFF. The CDR3 bases are TGTGCCAGCAGTTTTGGGCAGGGTAGGATGGGTGAGCAGTTCTTC.

This clone was observed a few times. The chain couples TRBV19 to TRBJ1-2, with D maybe TRBD1 (5 bases). Germline V lookup: CDR1 LNHDA, CDR2 SQIVND (reference sequence). Trimming shortened V by 8 bases and J by 4 bases, and 14 bases separated the two germline ends. The CDR3 is 13 amino acids. CDR3 bases: TGTGCCAGTTGGACACCCCTAGTCTATGGCTACACCTTC. Its protein product is CASWTPLVYGYTF.

This clone was seen only a few times. This sequence joins TRBV7-8 and TRBJ2-5; perhaps TRBD1 as D (6 bases). This CDR3 contains 13 residues. Trimming pared 7 bases from V and 2 bases from J, leaving 11 bases between. Germline CDR1 reads SGHVS; CDR2 reads FQNEAQ. CDR3 amino acids: CASTTGYQETQYF. DNA for the CDR3: TGTGCCAGCACCACAGGGTATCAAGAGACCCAGTACTTC.

The chain is built from TRBV7-2 and TRBJ2-7, with TRBD1 matching 7 bases. The trim removed 2 bases at V and 6 bases at J, leaving 10 bases unmatched. CDR3 size: 15 residues. Germline assignment: CDR1 SGHTA and CDR2 FQGNSA. The CDR3 bases are TGTGCCAGCAGCTTAAGCCCTTATACAGGGGTCGAGCAGTACTTC. It yields the protein CASSLSPYTGVEQYF.

V is TRBV19 and J is TRBJ1-5, with a tentative D call TRBD1 (5 bases). The germline gives CDR1 LNHDA, CDR2 SQIVND (reference sequence). The CDR3 spans 15 residues. V dropped 7 bases and J dropped 1 base, with 14 bases sitting between them. The CDR3 DNA reads TGTGCCAGTAAGGTTGGGGACTGGAGCAATCAGCCCCAGCATTTT. It yields the protein CASKVGDWSNQPQHF.

Only a few counts were recorded for this clone. The rearrangement uses TRBV7-2 and TRBJ1-6; tentatively, D is TRBD1 (5 bases). Trimming took off 2 bases at V and 9 bases at J, with 11 bases between the two ends. The CDR3 has 14 residues. The germline CDR1 and CDR2 sequences are SGHTA and FQGNSA. The CDR3: CASSLRQGPSPLHF. The CDR3 coding sequence is TGTGCCAGCAGCTTAAGGCAGGGTCCTTCACCCCTCCACTTT.

The chain has TRBV27 and TRBJ2-1; D might be TRBD1 (5 bases). Looked up from germline, CDR1 is MNHEY and CDR2 is SMNVEV (reference sequence). V was pared by 2 bases and J by 7 bases, with 9 bases between. This CDR3 contains 13 residues. This CDR3 is CASSLPGRNEQFF. DNA of the CDR3: TGTGCCAGCAGTTTACCAGGGCGGAATGAGCAGTTCTTC.

The genes are TRBV2 and TRBJ2-7, with 8 bases matching TRBD2. This CDR3 contains 15 residues. Germline V gives CDR1 SNHLY, CDR2 FYNNEI. Losses at the gene ends were 1 base for V and 5 bases for J; bases not matched to a gene: 7. This CDR3 is CASSEGGLAGHEQYF. CDR3 bases: TGTGCCAGCAGTGAAGGAGGACTAGCTGGCCACGAGCAGTACTTC.

The genes are TRBV28 and TRBJ2-7; 8 nucleotides align to TRBD1. Looked up from germline, CDR1 is MDHEN and CDR2 is SYDVKM. The CDR3 sequence is 17 residues long. V gave up 1 base and J gave up 0 bases; unmatched junction bases: 8. The CDR3 reads CASSLSPDRASSYEQYF. CDR3 nucleotides: TGTGCCAGCAGTTTATCCCCGGACAGGGCGAGCTCCTACGAGCAGTACTTC.

CDR3 nucleotide sequence: TGTGCCAGCACCCGTCGGGGGTTACAAGAGACCCAGTACTTC. Encoded protein: CASTRRGLQETQYF. The gene calls are TRBV11-2 and TRBJ2-5; tentative D call: TRBD2 (6 bases). The length of the CDR3 is 14 residues. V gave up 7 bases and J gave up 2 bases, with 14 bases separating them. Per germline, CDR1 SGHAT and CDR2 FQNNGV.

This clone was counted between two and nine times. This sequence joins TRBV30 and TRBJ2-2; tentative D call: TRBD2 (5 bases). Germline-derived CDR1 and CDR2 are GTSNPN and SVGIG (reference sequence). V shed 2 bases and J shed 5 bases, with 6 bases lying between them. The CDR3 consists of 12 residues. In nucleotides, the CDR3 is TGTGCCTGGAGTAGGGAGACCGGGGAGCTGTTTTTT. Its protein product is CAWSRETGELFF.

This clone was detected only once. The chain links TRBV19 to TRBJ2-5; 11 positions match TRBD2. The germline V gene encodes CDR1 LNHDA and CDR2 SQIVND (reference sequence). J lost 2 bases, V lost 3 bases, and 5 bases had no gene match. This CDR3 contains 16 residues. CDR3 residues: CASSIRRLAGQETQYF. The CDR3 region has the DNA TGTGCCAGTAGTATCCGCCGACTAGCGGGGCAAGAGACCCAGTACTTC. The variable domain in full, completed from reference TRBV19 and TRBJ2-5, reads DGGITQSPKYLFRKEGQNVTLSCEQNLNHDAMYWYRQDPGQGLRLIYYSQIVNDFQKGDIAEGYSVSREKKESFPLTVTSAQKNPTAFYLCASSIRRLAGQETQYFGPGTRLLVL.

This clone was found a few times. This rearrangement joins TRBV29-1 to TRBJ1-2; D is ambiguous. Looked up from germline, CDR1 is SQVTM and CDR2 is ANQGSEA. Between the trimmed V and J ends, which lost 3 bases and 3 bases, there was a span of 14 bases. The CDR3 length is 14 residues. The CDR3 here is CSVEFEGADYGYTF. As DNA, the CDR3 is TGCAGCGTTGAGTTCGAGGGCGCTGACTATGGCTACACCTTC.

J is TRBJ1-5 and V is TRBV2; no firm D call. The length of the CDR3 is 15 residues. Germline V gene data show CDR1 as SNHLY and CDR2 as FYNNEI. V lost 6 bases and J lost 0, with 12 bases in between. CDR3 nucleotide sequence: TGTGCCAGCAGGGCCATCACCGATAGCAATCAGCCCCAGCATTTT. It translates to CASRAITDSNQPQHF.

J is TRBJ1-2 and V is TRBV14; the D is unclear. Germline V gives CDR1 SGHDN, CDR2 FVKESK. CDR3 length: 13 residues. Between the trimmed V and J ends, which lost 1 base and 7 bases, there was a span of 10 bases. CDR3 sequence reads: CASSQGTMAGYTF. In DNA form, the CDR3 reads TGTGCCAGCAGCCAAGGCACGATGGCTGGCTACACCTTC.

Only a few counts were recorded for this clone. The chain combines TRBV6-1 with TRBJ1-5; D is perhaps TRBD1 (5 bases). CDR1 MNHNS and CDR2 SASEGT come from the germline V gene. This CDR3 is built from 17 residues. The V gene lost 4 bases and the J gene lost 5 bases, with 21 bases spanning the gap. The CDR3 DNA sequence: TGTGCCAGCAGTGCAGGGCTTATGGGGTCTTGGTATCAGCCCCAGCATTTT. Its translation is CASSAGLMGSWYQPQHF.

This chain connects TRBV14 to TRBJ2-2, with a weak D call TRBD2 (5 bases). Germline lookup yields CDR1 SGHDN and CDR2 FVKESK. CDR3 length: 16 amino acids. Trimming removed 5 bases from V and 0 bases from J, with 13 bases in between. CDR3 DNA: TGTGCCAGCAGCTCCATGAGGGCTGCGAACACCGGGGAGCTGTTTTTT. Protein product: CASSSMRAANTGELFF.

The chain employs TRBV7-2 and TRBJ2-4; TRBD1 matches at 8 bases. V was clipped by 5 bases and J by 3 bases; unmatched bases: 6. The CDR3 is made up of 15 amino acids. CDR1 and CDR2 from the germline V gene are SGHTA and FQGNSA. CDR3 bases: TGTGCCAGCAGCATAACAGGACAGGGCAAAAACATTCAGTACTTC. Its protein product is CASSITGQGKNIQYF. Together with reference TRBV7-2 and TRBJ2-4, the CDR3 gives the full variable domain: GAGVSQSPSNKVTEKGKDVELRCDPISGHTALYWYRQSLGQGLEFLIYFQGNSAPDKSGLPSDRFSAERTGGSVSTLTIQRTQQEDSAVYLCASSITGQGKNIQYFGAGTRLSVL.

This clone has a single count. The V gene is TRBV5-1, the J gene TRBJ2-2; possibly TRBD1 for D (5 bases). CDR3 length equals 14 residues. The germline CDR1 and CDR2 sequences are SGHRS and YFSETQ. V lost 10 bases and J 1 base, leaving 14 bases between the germline ends. The CDR3 here is CASGAGLNTGELFF. The CDR3 bases are TGCGCCTCTGGGGCAGGGCTGAACACCGGGGAGCTGTTTTTT.

This clone was found once. CDR3 bases: TGCGCCAGCAGCCAAGGCGGACGAGGGAACGAGCCCCAGCATTTT. Its translation is CASSQGGRGNEPQHF. The chain is built from TRBV4-3 and TRBJ1-5; D not certain. Germline V gene sequence: CDR1 LGHNA, CDR2 YSLEER. V dropped 1 base and J dropped 8 bases, with 15 bases sitting between them. The CDR3 is made up of 15 amino acids.

The V call is TRBV4-3, the J call TRBJ1-6; 10 bases match TRBD1. J was trimmed by 9 bases and V by 4 bases; bases with no gene match: 12. The V gene's germline CDR1 is LGHNA and CDR2 YSLEER. The length of the CDR3 is 17 residues. CDR3 region: CASSRSGTGALGSPLHF. CDR3 coding DNA: TGCGCCAGCAGCCGGTCCGGGACAGGGGCTTTGGGTTCACCCCTCCACTTT.

This chain uses TRBV19 with TRBJ1-2; D ambiguous. Germline CDR1 is LNHDA and CDR2 is SQIVND (reference sequence). V was clipped by 0 bases and J by 3 bases, with 14 bases between them. The CDR3 is 16 amino acids. The CDR3 nucleotides read TGTGCCAGTAGTATAGATCCCCCAAACAGATACTATGGCTACACCTTC. It encodes CASSIDPPNRYYGYTF. The whole variable domain, filled in from reference TRBV19 and TRBJ1-2, reads DGGITQSPKYLFRKEGQNVTLSCEQNLNHDAMYWYRQDPGQGLRLIYYSQIVNDFQKGDIAEGYSVSREKKESFPLTVTSAQKNPTAFYLCASSIDPPNRYYGYTFGSGTRLTVV.

The V and J genes are TRBV5-1 and TRBJ2-1; the match to TRBD1 covers 10 bases. CDR1 and CDR2 from the germline V gene are SGHRS and YFSETQ. J was trimmed by 4 bases and V by 3 bases; bases with no gene match: 10. The CDR3 is 17 amino acids. CDR3 in DNA: TGCGCCAGCAGCTCTCTTGGGCCGGGACAGGGGTACAATGAGCAGTTCTTC. Protein sequence: CASSSLGPGQGYNEQFF. The full variable domain, with the rest looked up from reference TRBV5-1 and TRBJ2-1, is KAGVTQTPRYLIKTRGQQVTLSCSPISGHRSVSWYQQTPGQGLQFLFEYFSETQRNKGNFPGRFSGRQFSNSRSEMNVSTLELGDSALYLCASSSLGPGQGYNEQFFGPGTRLTVL.